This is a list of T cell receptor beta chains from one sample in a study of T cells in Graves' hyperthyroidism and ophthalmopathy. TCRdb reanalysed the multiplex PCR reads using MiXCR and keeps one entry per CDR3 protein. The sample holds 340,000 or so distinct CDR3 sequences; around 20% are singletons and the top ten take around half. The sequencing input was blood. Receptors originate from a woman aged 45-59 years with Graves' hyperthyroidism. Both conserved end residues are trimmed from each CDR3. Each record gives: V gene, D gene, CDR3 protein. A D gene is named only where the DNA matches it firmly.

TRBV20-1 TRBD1 SATSGTGPDTQY
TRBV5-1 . ASSSSRSQETQY
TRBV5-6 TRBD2 ASSLGLGRAVFNEQF
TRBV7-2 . ASSRYDQPQH
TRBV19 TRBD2 ASSSGRYNNEQF
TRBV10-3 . AISEAPMGEAF
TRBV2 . ASSAGFLDTQY
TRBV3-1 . ASSQEFGHTYEQY
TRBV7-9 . ASSSGAENTEAF
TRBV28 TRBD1 ASSLGGQGPNYGYT
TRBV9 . ARDSGAWTYEQY
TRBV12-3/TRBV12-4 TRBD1 ASRPDQGTDLYSNQPQH
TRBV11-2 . ASSLDLDNYGYT
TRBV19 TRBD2 ASSGLADYNEQF
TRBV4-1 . ASSQESQGGEQY
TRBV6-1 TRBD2 ASSRTSGGPGETQY
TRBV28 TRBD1 ASSFVARGQQPQH
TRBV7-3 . ASSKQGRDTQY
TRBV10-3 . AIRNREFRTDTQY
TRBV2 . ASSPTAGTYGYT
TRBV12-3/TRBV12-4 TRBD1 ASRSRTGVNTEAF
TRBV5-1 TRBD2 ASSLGASGGDTQY
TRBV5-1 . ASSLEAYEQY
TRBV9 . ASSVEWGVAYNEQF
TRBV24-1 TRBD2 ATSDPAGTSGSRSYNEQF
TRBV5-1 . ASSFRDSANTGELF
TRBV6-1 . ASNPTNTGELF
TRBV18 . ASSPQGSADNEQF
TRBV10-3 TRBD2 AISGKLAGGPPDTQY
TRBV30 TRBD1 ASSISPAGQGDYETQY
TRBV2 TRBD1 ASSLQGGGTDTQY
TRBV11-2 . ASSLRDSSSYNEQF
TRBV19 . ASNQKIGSPLH
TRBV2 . ASEPLASTDTQY
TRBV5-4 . ASSSLKAQETQY
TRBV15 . ATSRDTEETQY
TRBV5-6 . ASSLGAVAYYNEQF
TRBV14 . ASSHQATQY
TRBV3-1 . ASSREMERPNSYEQY
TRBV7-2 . ASSLEPAGQY
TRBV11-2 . ASSFGRELF
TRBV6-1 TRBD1 ASSRPWDSHNEKLF
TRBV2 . ASSEPRGAGNTIY
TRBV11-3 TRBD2 ASSLDGAGGVEQF
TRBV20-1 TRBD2 SASVSGGAFEQF
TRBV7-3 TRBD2 ASSLSSGDPDTQY
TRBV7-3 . ASTPGGAGANVLT
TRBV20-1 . SALASKRTQY
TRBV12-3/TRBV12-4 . ASKTGISNQPQH
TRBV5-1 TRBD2 ASSLVAGGSYNEQF
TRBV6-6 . ASSYGLRTEAF
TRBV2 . ASSSILMNTEAF
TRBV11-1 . ASSLTDNYEQY
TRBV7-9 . ASSWSDTQY
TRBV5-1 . ASSQEGNRGTQY
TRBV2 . ASRGQSMNTEAF
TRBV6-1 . ASKEGTGELF
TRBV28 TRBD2 ASRLAGGPTETQY
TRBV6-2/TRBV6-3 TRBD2 ASLGSGSKGSYEQY
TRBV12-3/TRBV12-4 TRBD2 ASRSGRRQETQY